Below are 10 T cell receptor beta chains sequenced from a single sample in a study of patients and donors after allogeneic stem cell transplantation (dated by TCRdb to the early 2020s). Library construction relied on RT-PCR. The reads were generated on a NextSeq 550. TCRdb ran its own pipeline on the public reads, namely fastp trimming at Q25 and MiXCR clone calling, and kept in-frame beta chains. Each entry is one CDR3 protein sequence, shown with its most common DNA and genes. The sample table contains about 110,000 distinct CDR3 sequences; only one count was recorded for approximately 40% of them. Around 25% of the sample rests with the top ten. The specimen was blood, either unsorted or a sorted T cell fraction (not recorded which). Every receptor here comes from a human donor who was either an allogeneic HSCT recipient or a stem cell or donor lymphocyte infusion donor (not recorded which). It is not recorded whose cells these are; they may come from a transplant donor.

The gene calls are TRBV12-3 or TRBV12-4 and TRBJ2-5; D may be TRBD2 (6 bases). V lost 5 bases and J 4 bases, leaving 14 bases between the germline ends. CDR3 size: 14 residues. The CDR3 reads CASSVRRGGETQYF. Here the CDR3 DNA reads TGTGCCAGCAGTGTCCGGAGGGGAGGAGAGACCCAGTACTTC.

This clonotype is a singleton in its sample. The chain couples TRBV20-1 to TRBJ2-7; D uncertain. V lost 6 bases, J lost 4 bases, and 10 bases lay in between. Germline CDR1 reads DFQATT; CDR2 reads SNEGSKA (reference sequence). The CDR3 contains 11 residues. CDR3 DNA sequence: TGCAGTGCGCTGACGGAGTACGAGCAGTACTTC. As protein: CSALTEYEQYF.

In its sample, this clonotype was seen a few times. The chain is built from TRBV29-1 and TRBJ1-4; the D is unclear. Germline assignment: CDR1 SQVTM and CDR2 ANQGSEA. The CDR3 has 10 amino acids. Trimming stripped 6 bases from V and 8 bases from J, with 7 bases between. CDR3 region: CSVKQEKLFF. DNA for the CDR3: TGCAGCGTAAAACAGGAAAAACTGTTTTTT.

As regards this clonotype: One end of the junction is discordant with germline, which a read error may explain. The chain uses TRBV20-1 and TRBJ1-4; D unresolved. Germline CDR1 reads DFQATT; CDR2 reads SNEGSKA (reference sequence). The CDR3 runs to 12 residues. CDR3 protein: CSARRGTATTQF. As DNA, the CDR3 is TGCAGTGCTAGAAGAGGCACAGCCACTACCCAATTT.

V gene TRBV7-3 combines with J gene TRBJ2-1; 16 bases are shared with TRBD2. Trimming at V came to 5 bases and at J to 7 bases, leaving 8 bases not matched to a gene. From germline, CDR1 is SGHTA and CDR2 FQGTGA. The CDR3 totals 17 residues. The CDR3 is CASSPKGLAGGRNEQFF. CDR3 DNA sequence: TGTGCCAGCAGCCCAAAGGGACTAGCGGGAGGGAGGAATGAGCAGTTCTTC. Full variable domain (remainder filled in from reference TRBV7-3 and TRBJ2-1): GAGVSQTPSNKVTEKGKYVELRCDPISGHTALYWYRQSLGQGPEFLIYFQGTGAADDSGLPNDRFFAVRPEGSVSTLKIQRTERGDSAVYLCASSPKGLAGGRNEQFFGPGTRLTVL.

This sequence joins TRBV12-3 or TRBV12-4 and TRBJ2-7; either TRBD1 or TRBD2 may fit D (5 bases each). V lost 3 bases and J lost 7, with 7 bases in between. The CDR3 covers 11 residues. The CDR3 DNA is TGTGCCAGCAGTTTCGAGGGGGAGCAGTACTTC. Its translation is CASSFEGEQYF.

The rearrangement links TRBV12-3 or TRBV12-4 to TRBJ2-3, with a weak D call TRBD2 (5 bases). V was shortened by 2 bases and J by 11 bases, with 8 bases between the two germline ends. The CDR3 covers 11 residues. CDR3: CASSLKRMQYF. In DNA, the CDR3 is TGTGCCAGCAGTTTAAAGCGGATGCAGTATTTT.

This chain connects TRBV20-1 to TRBJ1-2, with 9 nucleotides matching TRBD1. The CDR3 is made up of 14 amino acids. Germline V gene data show CDR1 as DFQATT and CDR2 as SNEGSKA (reference sequence). Trimming cost V 4 bases and J 5 bases; bases outside gene matches: 8. CDR3 residues: CSATAQGAGYGYTF. DNA of the CDR3: TGCAGTGCTACCGCACAGGGGGCTGGTTATGGCTACACCTTC.

The chain carries TRBV20-1 and TRBJ2-7; D may be TRBD2 (5 bases). Trimming left V 6 bases short and J 5 bases short, with 11 bases between. Germline V lookup: CDR1 DFQATT, CDR2 SNEGSKA (reference sequence). This CDR3 spans 11 amino acids. CDR3 residues: CSAPGSDEQYF. In DNA form, the CDR3 reads TGCAGTGCACCGGGTAGCGACGAGCAGTACTTC.

This clonotype was seen a few times. The chain recombines TRBV18 with TRBJ1-6; possibly TRBD1 for D (5 bases). This CDR3 contains 15 residues. V was pared by 2 bases and J by 5 bases, with 10 bases between. Germline lookup yields CDR1 KGHSH and CDR2 LQKENI. This chain's CDR3 is CASSPLGLDNSPLHF. CDR3 coding DNA: TGTGCCAGCTCACCATTGGGGCTAGATAATTCACCCCTCCACTTT.